Described below is a single T cell receptor beta chain sequence and its context. Its antigen remains unknown. The assay was immunoSEQ multiplex PCR, and TCRdb's table has in-frame clones only and misses some. The sample includes about 73,000 clones, approximately 72% seen only once; the top ten take 2.5% to 3.5%. The source of the sample is a study of vaccination effects on CD4 cells after COVID-19. In the study overall: Each person got two doses of an mRNA SARS-CoV-2 vaccine, BNT162b2 or mRNA-1273.

The study, taken as a whole, reports: Limitations: small convalescent group and missing early post-infection timepoints.

Pools of viral peptides were used by the ViraFEST assay to expand antigen-specific CD4+ T cells ahead of sequencing. When less than 13 days of culture had elapsed, CD4+ T cells were isolated. Nucleocapsid antibodies stayed negative before and after vaccination, showing no earlier SARS-CoV-2 infection. The authors exchanged half the medium for IL-2 medium on days 3 and 7. This CDR3 is 16 amino acids long. The germline CDR1 and CDR2 sequences are SGHRS and YFSETQ. J was trimmed by 1 base and V by 3 bases; bases with no gene match: 5. The input for sequencing was CD4+ T cells from PBMCs cultured with HCoV-NL63 spike peptides, taken before COVID-19 vaccination. The chain is built from TRBV5-1 and TRBJ2-2; 8 bases line up with TRBD1. The receptor comes from a human donor who received a COVID-19 vaccine. The DNA for the CDR3 is TGCGCCAGCAGCTCGACCGGGACAGGGAACACCGGGGAGCTGTTTTTT. As protein: CASSSTGTGNTGELFF.